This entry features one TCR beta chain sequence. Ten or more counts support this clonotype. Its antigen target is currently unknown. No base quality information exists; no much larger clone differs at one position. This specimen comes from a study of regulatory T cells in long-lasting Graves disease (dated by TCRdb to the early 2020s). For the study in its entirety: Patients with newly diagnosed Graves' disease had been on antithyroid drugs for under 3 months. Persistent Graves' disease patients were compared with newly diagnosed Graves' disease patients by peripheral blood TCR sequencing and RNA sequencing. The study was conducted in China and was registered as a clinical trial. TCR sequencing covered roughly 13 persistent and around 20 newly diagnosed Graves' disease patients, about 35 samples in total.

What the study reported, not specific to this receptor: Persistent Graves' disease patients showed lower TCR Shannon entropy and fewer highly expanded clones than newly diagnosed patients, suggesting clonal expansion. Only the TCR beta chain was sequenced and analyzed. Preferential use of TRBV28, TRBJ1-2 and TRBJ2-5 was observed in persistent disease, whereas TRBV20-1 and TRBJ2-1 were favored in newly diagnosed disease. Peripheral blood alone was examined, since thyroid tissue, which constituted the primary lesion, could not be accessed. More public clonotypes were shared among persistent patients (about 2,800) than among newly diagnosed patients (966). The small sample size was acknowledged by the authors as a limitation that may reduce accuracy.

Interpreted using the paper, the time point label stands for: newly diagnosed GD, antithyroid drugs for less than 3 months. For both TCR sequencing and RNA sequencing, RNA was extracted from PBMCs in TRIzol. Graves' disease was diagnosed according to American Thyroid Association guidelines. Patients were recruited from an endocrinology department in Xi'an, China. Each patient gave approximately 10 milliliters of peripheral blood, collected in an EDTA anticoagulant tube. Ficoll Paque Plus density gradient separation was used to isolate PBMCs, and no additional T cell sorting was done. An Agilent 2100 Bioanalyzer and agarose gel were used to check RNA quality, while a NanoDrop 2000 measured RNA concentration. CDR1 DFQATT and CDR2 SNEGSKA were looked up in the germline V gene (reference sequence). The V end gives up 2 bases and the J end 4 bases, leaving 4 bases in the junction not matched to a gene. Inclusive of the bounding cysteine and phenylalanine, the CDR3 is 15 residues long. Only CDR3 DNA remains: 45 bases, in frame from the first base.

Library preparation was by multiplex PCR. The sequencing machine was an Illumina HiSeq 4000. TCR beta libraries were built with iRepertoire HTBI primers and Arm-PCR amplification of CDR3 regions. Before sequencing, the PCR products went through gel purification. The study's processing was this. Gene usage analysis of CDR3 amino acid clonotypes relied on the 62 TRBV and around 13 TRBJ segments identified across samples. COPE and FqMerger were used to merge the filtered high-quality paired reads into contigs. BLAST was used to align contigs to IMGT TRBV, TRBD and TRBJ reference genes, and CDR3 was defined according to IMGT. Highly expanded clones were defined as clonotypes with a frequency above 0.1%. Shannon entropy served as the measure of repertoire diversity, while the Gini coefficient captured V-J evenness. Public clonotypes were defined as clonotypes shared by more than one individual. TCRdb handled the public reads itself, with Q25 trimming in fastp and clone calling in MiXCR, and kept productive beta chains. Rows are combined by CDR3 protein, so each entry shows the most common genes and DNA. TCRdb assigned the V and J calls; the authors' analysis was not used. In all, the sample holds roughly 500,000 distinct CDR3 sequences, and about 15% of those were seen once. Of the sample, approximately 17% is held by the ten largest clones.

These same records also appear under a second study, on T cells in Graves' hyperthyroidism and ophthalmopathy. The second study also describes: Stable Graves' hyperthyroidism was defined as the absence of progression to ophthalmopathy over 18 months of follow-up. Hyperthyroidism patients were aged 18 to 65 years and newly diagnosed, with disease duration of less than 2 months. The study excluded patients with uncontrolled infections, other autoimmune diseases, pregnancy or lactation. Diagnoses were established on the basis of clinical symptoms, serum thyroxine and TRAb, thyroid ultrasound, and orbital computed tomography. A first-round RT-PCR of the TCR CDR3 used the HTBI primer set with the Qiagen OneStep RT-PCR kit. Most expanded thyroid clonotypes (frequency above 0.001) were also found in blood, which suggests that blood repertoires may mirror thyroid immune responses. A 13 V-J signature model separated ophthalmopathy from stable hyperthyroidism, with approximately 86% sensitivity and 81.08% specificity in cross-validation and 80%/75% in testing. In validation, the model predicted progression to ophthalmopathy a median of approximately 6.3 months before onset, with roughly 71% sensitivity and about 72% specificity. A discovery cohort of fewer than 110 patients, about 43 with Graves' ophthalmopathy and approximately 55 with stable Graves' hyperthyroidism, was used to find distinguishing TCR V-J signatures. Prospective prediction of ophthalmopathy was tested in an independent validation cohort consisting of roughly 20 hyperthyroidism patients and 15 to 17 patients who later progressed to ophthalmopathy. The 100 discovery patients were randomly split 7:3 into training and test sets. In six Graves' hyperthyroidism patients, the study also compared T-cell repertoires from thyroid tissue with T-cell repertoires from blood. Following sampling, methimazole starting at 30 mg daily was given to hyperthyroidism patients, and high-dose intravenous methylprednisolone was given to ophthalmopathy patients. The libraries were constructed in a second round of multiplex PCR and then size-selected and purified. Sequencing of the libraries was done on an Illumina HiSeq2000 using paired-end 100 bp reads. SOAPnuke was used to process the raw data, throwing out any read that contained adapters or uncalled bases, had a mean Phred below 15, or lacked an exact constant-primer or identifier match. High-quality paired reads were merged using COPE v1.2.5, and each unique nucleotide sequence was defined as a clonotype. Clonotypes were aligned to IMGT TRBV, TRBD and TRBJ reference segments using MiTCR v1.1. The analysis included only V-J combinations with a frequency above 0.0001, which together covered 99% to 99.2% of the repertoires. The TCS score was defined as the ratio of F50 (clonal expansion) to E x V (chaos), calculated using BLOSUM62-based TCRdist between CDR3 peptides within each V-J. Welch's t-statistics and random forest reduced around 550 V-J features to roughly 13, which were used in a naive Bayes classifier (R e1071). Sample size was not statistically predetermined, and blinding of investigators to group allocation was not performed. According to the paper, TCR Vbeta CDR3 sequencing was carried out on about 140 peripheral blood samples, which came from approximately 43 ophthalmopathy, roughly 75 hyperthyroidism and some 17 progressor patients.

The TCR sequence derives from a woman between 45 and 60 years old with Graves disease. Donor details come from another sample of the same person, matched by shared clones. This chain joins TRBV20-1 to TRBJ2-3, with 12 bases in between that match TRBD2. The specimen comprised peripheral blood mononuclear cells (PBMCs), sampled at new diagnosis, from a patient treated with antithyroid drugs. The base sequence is TGCAGTGCTAGATCCTCTAGCGGGAGGGCAGATACGCAGTATTTT. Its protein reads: CSARSSSGRADTQYF.